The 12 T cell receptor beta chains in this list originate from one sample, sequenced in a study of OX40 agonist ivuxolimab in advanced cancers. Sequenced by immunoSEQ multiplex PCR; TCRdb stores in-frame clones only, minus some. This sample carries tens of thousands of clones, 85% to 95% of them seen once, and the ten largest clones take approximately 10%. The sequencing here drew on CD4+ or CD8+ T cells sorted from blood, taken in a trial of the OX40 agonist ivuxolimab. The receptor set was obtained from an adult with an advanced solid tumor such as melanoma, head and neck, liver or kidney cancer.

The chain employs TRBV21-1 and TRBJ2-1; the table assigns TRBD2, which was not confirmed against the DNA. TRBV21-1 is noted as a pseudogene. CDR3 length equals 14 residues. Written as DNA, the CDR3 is TGTGCCAGCAGAGCGACGGAAAAATACAATGAGCAGTTCTTC. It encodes CASRATEKYNEQFF.

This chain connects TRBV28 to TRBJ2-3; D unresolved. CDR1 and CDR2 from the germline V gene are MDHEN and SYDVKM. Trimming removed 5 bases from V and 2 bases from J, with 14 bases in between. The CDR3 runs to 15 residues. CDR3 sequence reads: CASSPIGLDTDTQYF. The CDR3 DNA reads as TGTGCCAGCAGTCCCATCGGTCTAGACACAGATACGCAGTATTTT.

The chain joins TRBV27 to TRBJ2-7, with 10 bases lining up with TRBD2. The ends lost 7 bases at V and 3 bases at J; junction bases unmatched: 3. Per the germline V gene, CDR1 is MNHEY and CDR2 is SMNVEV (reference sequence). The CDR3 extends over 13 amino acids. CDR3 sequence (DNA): TGTGCCAGCACACTAGCGGGACACTACGAGCAGTACTTC. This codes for CASTLAGHYEQYF.

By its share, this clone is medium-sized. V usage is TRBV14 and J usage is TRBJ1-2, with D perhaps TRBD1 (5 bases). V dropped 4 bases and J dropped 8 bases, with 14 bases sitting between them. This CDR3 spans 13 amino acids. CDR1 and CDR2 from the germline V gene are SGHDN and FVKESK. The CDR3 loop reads CASSPRGRSGYTF. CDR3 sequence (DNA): TGTGCCAGCAGCCCCCGGGGCAGAAGCGGCTACACCTTC.

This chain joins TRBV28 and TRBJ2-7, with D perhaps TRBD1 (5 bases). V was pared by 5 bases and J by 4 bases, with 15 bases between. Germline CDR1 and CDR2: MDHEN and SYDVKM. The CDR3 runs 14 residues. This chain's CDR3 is CASSPRQRDYEQYF. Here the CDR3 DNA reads TGTGCCAGCAGTCCCAGACAGAGAGATTACGAGCAGTACTTC.

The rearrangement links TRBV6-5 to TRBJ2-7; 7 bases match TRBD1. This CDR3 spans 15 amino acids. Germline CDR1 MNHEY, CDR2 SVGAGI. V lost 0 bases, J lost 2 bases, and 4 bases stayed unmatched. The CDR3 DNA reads TGTGCCAGCAGTTACTCGAGACAGGGTACCTACGAGCAGTACTTC. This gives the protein CASSYSRQGTYEQYF.

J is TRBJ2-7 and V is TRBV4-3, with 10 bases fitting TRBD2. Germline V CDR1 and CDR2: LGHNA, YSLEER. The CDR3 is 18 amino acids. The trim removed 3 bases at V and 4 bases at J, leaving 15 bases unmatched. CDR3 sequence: CASSQATYASGSSYEQYF. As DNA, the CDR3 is TGCGCCAGCAGCCAGGCCACTTATGCTAGCGGGAGTTCGTACGAGCAGTACTTC.

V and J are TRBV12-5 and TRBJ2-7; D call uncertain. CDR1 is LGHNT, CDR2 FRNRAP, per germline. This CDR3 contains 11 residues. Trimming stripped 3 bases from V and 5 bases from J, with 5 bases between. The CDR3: CASGFSDEQYF. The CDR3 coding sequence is TGTGCTAGTGGTTTTAGTGACGAGCAGTACTTC.

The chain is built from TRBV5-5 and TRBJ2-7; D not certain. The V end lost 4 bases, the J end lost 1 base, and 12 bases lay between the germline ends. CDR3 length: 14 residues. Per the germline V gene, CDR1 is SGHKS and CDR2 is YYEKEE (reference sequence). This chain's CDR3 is CASSHNWGSYEQYF. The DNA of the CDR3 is TGTGCCAGCAGCCATAATTGGGGTTCCTACGAGCAGTACTTC.

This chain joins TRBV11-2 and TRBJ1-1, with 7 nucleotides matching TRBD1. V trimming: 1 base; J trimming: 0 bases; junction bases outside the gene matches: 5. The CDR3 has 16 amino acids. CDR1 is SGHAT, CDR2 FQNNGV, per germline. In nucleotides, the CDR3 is TGTGCCAGCAGCTTAGCCAGGGGGGTATTGAACACTGAAGCTTTCTTT. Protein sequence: CASSLARGVLNTEAFF.

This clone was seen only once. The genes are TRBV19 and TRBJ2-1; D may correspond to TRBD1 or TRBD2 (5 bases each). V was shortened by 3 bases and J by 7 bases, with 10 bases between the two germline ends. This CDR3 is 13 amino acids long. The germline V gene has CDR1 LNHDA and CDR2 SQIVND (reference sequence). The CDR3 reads CASSIWGGNEQFF. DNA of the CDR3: TGTGCCAGTAGTATCTGGGGCGGGAATGAGCAGTTCTTC.

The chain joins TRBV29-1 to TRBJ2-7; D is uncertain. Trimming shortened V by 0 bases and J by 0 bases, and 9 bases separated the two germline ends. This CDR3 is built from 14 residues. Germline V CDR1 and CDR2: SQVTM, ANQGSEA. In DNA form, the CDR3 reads TGCAGCGTTGAAGAGTTAGTCTACTCCTACGAGCAGTACTTC. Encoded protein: CSVEELVYSYEQYF.